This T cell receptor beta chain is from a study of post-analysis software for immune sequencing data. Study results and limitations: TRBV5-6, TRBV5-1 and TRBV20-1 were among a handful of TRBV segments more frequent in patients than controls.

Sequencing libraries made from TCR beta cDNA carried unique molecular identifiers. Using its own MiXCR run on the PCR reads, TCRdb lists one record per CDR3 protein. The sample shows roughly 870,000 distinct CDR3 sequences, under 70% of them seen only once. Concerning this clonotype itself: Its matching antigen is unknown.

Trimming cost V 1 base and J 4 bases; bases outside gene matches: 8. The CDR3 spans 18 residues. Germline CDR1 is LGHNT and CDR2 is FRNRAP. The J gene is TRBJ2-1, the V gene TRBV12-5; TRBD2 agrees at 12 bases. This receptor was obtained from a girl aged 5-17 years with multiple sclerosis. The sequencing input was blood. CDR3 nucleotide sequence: TGTGCTAGTGGTTTGGCCCCTAGCGGGAGGGCCTCTTACAATGAGCAGTTCTTC. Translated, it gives CASGLAPSGRASYNEQFF.